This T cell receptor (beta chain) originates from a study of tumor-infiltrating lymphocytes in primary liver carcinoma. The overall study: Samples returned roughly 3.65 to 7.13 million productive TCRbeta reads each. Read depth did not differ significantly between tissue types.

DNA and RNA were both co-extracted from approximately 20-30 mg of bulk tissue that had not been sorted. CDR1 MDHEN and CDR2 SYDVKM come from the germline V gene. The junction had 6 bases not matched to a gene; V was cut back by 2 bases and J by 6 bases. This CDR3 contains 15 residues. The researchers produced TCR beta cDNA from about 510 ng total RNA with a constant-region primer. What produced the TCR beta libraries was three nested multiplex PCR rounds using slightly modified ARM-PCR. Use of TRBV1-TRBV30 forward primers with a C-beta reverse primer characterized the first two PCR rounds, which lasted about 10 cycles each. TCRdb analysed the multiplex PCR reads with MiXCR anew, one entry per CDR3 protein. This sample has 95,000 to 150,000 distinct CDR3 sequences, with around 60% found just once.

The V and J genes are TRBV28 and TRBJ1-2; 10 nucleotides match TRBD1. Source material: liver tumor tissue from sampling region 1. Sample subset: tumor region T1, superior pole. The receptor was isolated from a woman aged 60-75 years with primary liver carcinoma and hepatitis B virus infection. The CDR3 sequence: CASSLLIGTGDGYTF. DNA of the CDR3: TGTGCCAGCAGTTTACTAATTGGGACAGGGGATGGCTACACCTTC.